This T cell receptor (beta chain) was identified in a study of response to subunit inactivated influenza vaccine (dated by TCRdb to the late 2010s). Study-wide context: To follow how T cells responded to a trivalent subunit inactivated influenza vaccine, the researchers relied on deep quantitative profiling of the T cell receptor repertoire. Study-level results and caveats: It was suggested by the authors that each seasonal influenza vaccination may recruit only a limited number of new T cells.

In its sample, this clonotype was seen many times. Its antigen has not been determined. No base-level quality is on record; no much larger clone is a single base apart. To prepare the library, RT-PCR was applied. The reads were generated on an Illumina HiSeq 2500. TCRdb applied fastp at Q25 and MiXCR to the public reads, then kept only in-frame beta chains. CDR3 protein sequences are deduplicated, and each keeps its most common genes and DNA. Across this sample there are about 160,000 distinct CDR3 sequences, with approximately 11% seen only once. Jointly, the top ten make up under 15% of the sample. Taken from cysteine to phenylalanine, the CDR3 has 13 residues. Of the read, only the CDR3 DNA is kept; its 39 bases are in frame from base 1. The V and J ends are trimmed by 5 bases and 1 base, leaving 8 bases between them. From the germline V gene (reference sequence), CDR1 is MNHNY and CDR2 is SVGAGI.

The sample's time point, from its label and the paper: 40 to 45 days after influenza vaccine administration. This receptor was taken from a man aged 45-65 years who received an inactivated influenza vaccine. Donor details come from another sample of the same person, matched by shared clones. The sequencing used non-naive T cells sorted from PBMCs, collected about 6 weeks after vaccination. The cell subset or site label, read with the paper, signifies: memory T cell fraction. The sequence links TRBV6-6 to TRBJ2-5, with no confidently assigned D gene. In nucleotides, the sequence is TGTGCCAGCAGTAAAAGGCCCCAAGAGACCCAGTACTTC. Its coded protein is CASSKRPQETQYF.